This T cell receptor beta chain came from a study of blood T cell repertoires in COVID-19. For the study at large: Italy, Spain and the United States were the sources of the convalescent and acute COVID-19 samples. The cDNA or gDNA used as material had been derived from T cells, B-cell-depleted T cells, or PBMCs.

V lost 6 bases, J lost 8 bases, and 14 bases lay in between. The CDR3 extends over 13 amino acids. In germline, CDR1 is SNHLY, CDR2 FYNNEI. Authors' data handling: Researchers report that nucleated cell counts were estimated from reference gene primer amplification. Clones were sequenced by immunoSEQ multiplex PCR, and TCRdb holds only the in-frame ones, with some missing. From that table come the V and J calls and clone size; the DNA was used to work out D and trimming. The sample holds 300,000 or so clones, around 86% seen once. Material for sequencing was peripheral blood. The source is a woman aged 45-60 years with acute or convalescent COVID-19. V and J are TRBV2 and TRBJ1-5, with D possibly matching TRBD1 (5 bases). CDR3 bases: TGTGCCAGCAGGGGGGGTCTTGGAGAGCCCCAGCATTTT. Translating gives CASRGGLGEPQHF.